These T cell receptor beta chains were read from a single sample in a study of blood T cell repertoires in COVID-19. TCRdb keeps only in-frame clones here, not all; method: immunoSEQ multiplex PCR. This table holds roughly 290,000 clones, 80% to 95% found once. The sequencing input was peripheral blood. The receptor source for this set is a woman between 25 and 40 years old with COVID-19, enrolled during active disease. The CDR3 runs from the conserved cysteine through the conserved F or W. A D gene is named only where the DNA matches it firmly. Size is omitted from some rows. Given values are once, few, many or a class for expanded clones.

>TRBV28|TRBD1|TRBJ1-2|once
TGTGCCAGCAGTTTGTTAGACAGGGGAGGGAACTATGGCTACACCTTC
CASSLLDRGGNYGYTF
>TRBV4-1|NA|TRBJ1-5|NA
TGCGCCAGCAGCCAAGAAATTGGAGGGAGCAATCAGCCCCAGCATTTT
CASSQEIGGSNQPQHF
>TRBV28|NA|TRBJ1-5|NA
TGTGCCAGCAGTTTAGGTGGGGGCCGGACACCCCAGCATTTT
CASSLGGGRTPQHF
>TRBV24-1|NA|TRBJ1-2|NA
TGTGCCGCGTGGTTAGGGGTCTTTTGCGGCTATGGCTACACCTTC
CAAWLGVFCGYGYTF
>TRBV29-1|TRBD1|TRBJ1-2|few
TGCAGCGTTGTCGAGACAGGGGGCTATGGCTACACCTTC
CSVVETGGYGYTF
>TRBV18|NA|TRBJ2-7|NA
TGTGCCAGCTCGCGGGACGGTTTATCAACCGGGGAGCAGTACTTC
CASSRDGLSTGEQYF
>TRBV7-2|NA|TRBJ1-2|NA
TGTGCCAGCAGCTTAACTTCTCGACACCTGGGCTATGGCTACACCTTC
CASSLTSRHLGYGYTF
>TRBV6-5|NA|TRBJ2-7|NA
TGTGCCAGCAGTTACATTACAGGGACCTACGAGCAGTACTTC
CASSYITGTYEQYF
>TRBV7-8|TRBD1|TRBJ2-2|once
TGTGCCAGCAGCTTAGTCCAGGGGGATAGGACCGGGGAGCTGTTTTTT
CASSLVQGDRTGELFF
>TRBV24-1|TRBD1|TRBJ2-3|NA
TGTGCCACCAGTGATTACCCGGACAGGACTTTT
CATSDYPDRTF
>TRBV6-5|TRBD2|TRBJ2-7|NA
TGTGCCACCTCCGGGACTAGCGGCTCCTACGAGCAGTACTTC
CATSGTSGSYEQYF
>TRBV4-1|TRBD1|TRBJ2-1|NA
TGCGCCAGCAGAATGGGACAGGGGGCGCAGAATGAGCAGTTCTTC
CASRMGQGAQNEQFF
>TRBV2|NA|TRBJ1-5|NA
TGTGCCAGCAGGGAGGACAGTTTTAATCAGCCCCAGCATTTT
CASREDSFNQPQHF
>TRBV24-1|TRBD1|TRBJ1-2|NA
TGTGCCACCAGTGGCGTCTCCGGGACAGACTATGGCTACACCTTC
CATSGVSGTDYGYTF
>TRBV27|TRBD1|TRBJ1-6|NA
TGTGCCAGCAGTTTATGGGACAGGGATTCACCCCTCCACTTT
CASSLWDRDSPLHF
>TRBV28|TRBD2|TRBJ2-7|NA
TGTGCCAGCACTAGCGGGAACCACGAGCAGTACTTC
CASTSGNHEQYF
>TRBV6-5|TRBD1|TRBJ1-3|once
TGTGCCAGCAGAGTCACAGGGGCAGCTGGAAACACCATATATTTT
CASRVTGAAGNTIYF
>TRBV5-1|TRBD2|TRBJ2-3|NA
TGCGCCAGCAGCGCCCAGGGGACTAGCGGGGCAGATACGCAGTATTTT
CASSAQGTSGADTQYF
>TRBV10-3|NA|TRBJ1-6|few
TGTGCCATCAGTGAGGCTAACAGGGTAACGGGATCACCCCTCCACTTT
CAISEANRVTGSPLHF
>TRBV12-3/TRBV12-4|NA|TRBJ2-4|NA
TGTGCCAGCAGCTCAGGGGCTAACATTCAGTACTTC
CASSSGANIQYF
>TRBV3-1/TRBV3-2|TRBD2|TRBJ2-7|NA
TGTGCCAGCAGCCAAACGAGCGGGAGGGCCTGGGAGCAGTACTTC
CASSQTSGRAWEQYF
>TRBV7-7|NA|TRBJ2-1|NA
TGTGCTAGCAGCTTAAGACTACAAGTCTCCTACAATGAGCAGTTCTTC
CASSLRLQVSYNEQFF
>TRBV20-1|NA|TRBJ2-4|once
TGCAGTGCTAGAGGCGGCGTCTTC
CSARGGVF
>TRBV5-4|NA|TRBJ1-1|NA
TGTGCCAGCACCCCTCGGGGGAACACTGAAGCTTTCTTT
CASTPRGNTEAFF
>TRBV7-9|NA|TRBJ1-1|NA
TGTGCCAGCAGCTTAGCAGGGGTTAACACTGAAGCTTTCTTT
CASSLAGVNTEAFF
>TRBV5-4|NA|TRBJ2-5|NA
TGTGCCAGCAGCTTGAGTAGTGTAAAGACCCAGTACTTC
CASSLSSVKTQYF
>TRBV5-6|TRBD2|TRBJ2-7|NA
TGTGCCAGCAGCCTTATGGGCAGTAGCGGGACCTACGAGCAGTACTTC
CASSLMGSSGTYEQYF
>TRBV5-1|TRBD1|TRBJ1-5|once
TGCGCCAGCAGCTTGAGGGACAGGGATGGGCCCCAGCATTTT
CASSLRDRDGPQHF
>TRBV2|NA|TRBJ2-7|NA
TGTGCCAGCAGTGAAGACGGGTACGAGCAGTACTTC
CASSEDGYEQYF
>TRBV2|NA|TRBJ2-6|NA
TGTGCCCGCAGTGAACTCGCGGGCGGGCGGGGGGCCAACGTCCTGACTTTC
CARSELAGGRGANVLTF
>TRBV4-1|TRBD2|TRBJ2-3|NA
TGCGCCAGCAGCCAAGATGTTATCGGACTAGCGGGAGAGGGGCCCTACACAGATACGCAGTATTTT
CASSQDVIGLAGEGPYTDTQYF
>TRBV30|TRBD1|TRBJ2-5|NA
TGTGCCTGTATTACAGGGGGCGGCGAGACCCAGTACTTC
CACITGGGETQYF
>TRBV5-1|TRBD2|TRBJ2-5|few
TGCGCCAGCAGCCCTAGCGGGAGGAGTGAGGAGACCCAGTACTTC
CASSPSGRSEETQYF
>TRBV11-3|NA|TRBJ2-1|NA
TGTGCCAGCAGCTTCCCCGGGACTCCAAATGAGCAGTTCTTC
CASSFPGTPNEQFF
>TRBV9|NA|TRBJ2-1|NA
TGTGCCAGCAGCGTAGAGGGGGCGGGACGATACAATGAGCAGTTCTTC
CASSVEGAGRYNEQFF
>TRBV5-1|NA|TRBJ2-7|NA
TGCGCCAGCAGCTTGGCGGCAGCTAGCTCCTACGAGCAGTACTTC
CASSLAAASSYEQYF
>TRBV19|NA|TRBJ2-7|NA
TGTGCCAGTATTTTAGCGGATATACCCCCGGAGGGGGGGGTTACCTACGAGCAGTACTTC
CASILADIPPEGGVTYEQYF
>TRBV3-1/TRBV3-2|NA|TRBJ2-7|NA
TGTGCCAGCAGCCGATACAGGGCGCTTACCTACGAGCAGTACTTC
CASSRYRALTYEQYF
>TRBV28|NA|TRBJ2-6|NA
TGTGCCAGCAGTCAGCAGGGTATCTCTGGGGCCAACGTCCTGACTTTC
CASSQQGISGANVLTF
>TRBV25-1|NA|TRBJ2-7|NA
TGTGCCAGCAGGGGCAGCACCTACGAGCAGTACTTC
CASRGSTYEQYF
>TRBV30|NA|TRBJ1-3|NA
TGTGCCTGGAGTGTGGGGCGCTCTGGAAACACCATATATTTT
CAWSVGRSGNTIYF
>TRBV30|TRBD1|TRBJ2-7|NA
TGTGCCTGGGGGAGGGGGACAGGGTTCGACGAGCAGTACTTC
CAWGRGTGFDEQYF
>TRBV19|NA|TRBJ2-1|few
TGTGCCAGTCACCAGGGCGGAGATTACAATGAGCAGTTCTTC
CASHQGGDYNEQFF
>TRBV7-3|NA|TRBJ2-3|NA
TGTGCCAGCAGCCCGGGTCGAGGTGCCGATACGCAGTATTTT
CASSPGRGADTQYF